This passage covers 6 T cell receptor beta chains from one sample sequenced in a study of beta chain features in type 1 diabetes. Broader study findings: TCRB CDR3s were moderately but significantly shorter in Type 1 diabetes patients in all four CD4+ subsets.

Their antigen targets remain unknown. Isolated RNA was reverse transcribed in full, so expressed TCRB transcripts were sequenced. Only in-frame clones appear in the TCRdb table, and some are missing; sequencing was by immunoSEQ multiplex PCR. Of about 340,000 clones listed, approximately 15% were seen once; the top ten hold nearly 0.015%. The sample was naive CD4+ T cells from blood. The source is a woman in her late teens or twenties with type 1 diabetes.

This clone was detected a few times. The chain couples TRBV18 to TRBJ2-7; TRBD2 is a possible D gene (6 bases). Trimming removed 4 bases from V and 5 bases from J, with 18 bases in between. Germline loops: CDR1 KGHSH, CDR2 LQKENI. This CDR3 contains 15 residues. The CDR3, as DNA: TGTGCCAGCTCACGGACCGGGGGTCCGGTGGACGAGCAGTACTTC. It encodes CASSRTGGPVDEQYF.

This clone appeared a few times. The rearrangement joins TRBV7-9 to TRBJ1-2; 10 nucleotides agree with TRBD1. Germline V gene lookup returns CDR1 SEHNR and CDR2 FQNEAQ (reference sequence). This CDR3 comprises 14 residues. With V trimmed by 5 bases and J by 5 bases, 5 bases remained unmatched. The CDR3 bases are TGTGCCAGCAGCCTGGACAGGGGGGCGTATGGCTACACCTTC. It translates to CASSLDRGAYGYTF.

The chain employs TRBV6-1 and TRBJ2-3; no reliable D call. The length of the CDR3 is 14 residues. Germline V gives CDR1 MNHNS, CDR2 SASEGT. Trimming left V 7 bases short and J 6 bases short, with 17 bases between. CDR3 region: CASIVGRPWDTQYF. The CDR3 region has the DNA TGTGCCAGCATAGTAGGCAGGCCATGGGATACGCAGTATTTT.

This chain uses TRBV9 with TRBJ2-7; the match to TRBD2 covers 8 bases. Germline loops: CDR1 SGDLS, CDR2 YYNGEE. The CDR3 spans 14 residues. Trimming removed 4 bases from V and 4 bases from J; junction bases left unmatched: 7. The CDR3, as DNA: TGTGCCAGCAGCACCGGGACTAGTCCTTACGAGCAGTACTTC. Amino acid sequence: CASSTGTSPYEQYF.

This clone was recorded many times. The chain employs TRBV7-9 and TRBJ2-5; TRBD1 is a possible D gene (5 bases). Germline CDR1 and CDR2: SEHNR and FQNEAQ (reference sequence). Trimming took off 8 bases at V and 5 bases at J, with 6 bases between the two ends. The length of the CDR3 is 10 residues. In DNA, the CDR3 is TGTGCCAGCGGACATGAGACCCAGTACTTC. Encoded protein: CASGHETQYF.

There are a few counts of this clone. J is TRBJ2-5 and V is TRBV18; the match to TRBD1 covers 9 bases. V lost 2 bases, J lost 5 bases, and 0 bases stayed unmatched. The CDR3 spans 13 residues. CDR1 and CDR2 (germline): KGHSH, LQKENI. Here the CDR3 DNA reads TGTGCCAGCTCACCAACAGGGGGCGAGACCCAGTACTTC. Translating it yields CASSPTGGETQYF.